This T cell receptor beta chain originates from a study of CD8 T cells in Susac syndrome. Sequencing of TCR beta covered CD8+ and CD4+ T cells obtained from blood. Negative isolation was used for CD8+ and CD4+ T cells and FACS enrichment for TEMRA cells. Reverse transcription of about 0.5 to 1 ug RNA was performed with random hexamers. An immunoSEQ multiplex PCR generated amplified TCR beta CDR3 products spanning 54 Vbeta and 13 Jbeta. TCRdb itself ran the immunoSEQ multiplex PCR reads through MiXCR, one entry per CDR3 protein. The data contain 75,000 to 95,000 distinct CDR3 sequences, around nine tenths of them singletons. The germline V gene encodes CDR1 SNHLY and CDR2 FYNNEI. The V end lost 3 bases, the J end lost 0 bases, and 7 bases lay between the germline ends. The CDR3 spans 14 residues. Findings and caveats of the study: The study conceded that relatively few individuals underwent its TCR sequencing and HLA analysis.

A note on this clonotype: Its antigen remains unidentified.

This chain connects TRBV2 to TRBJ2-3; D is undetermined. The receptor was derived from a human donor with multiple sclerosis. The sequenced sample consisted of CD8+ T cells from PBMCs. The CDR3 bases are TGTGCCAGCAGTGACACGTTTAGCACAGATACGCAGTATTTT. Translating it yields CASSDTFSTDTQYF.